Below, 20 T cell receptor beta chains from the same sample are listed, as sequenced in a study of blood T cell repertoires in COVID-19. Using immunoSEQ multiplex PCR, the repertoire was profiled, and TCRdb retains in-frame clones only, with some absent. The data hold a few hundred thousand clones, with about 87% observed a single time. Sequencing used PBMCs or T cells enriched from blood (not recorded which). These receptor sequences come from a man aged 18 to 30 with acute COVID-19.

The rearrangement links TRBV3-1 (or the pseudogene TRBV3-2) to TRBJ1-1, with TRBD1 matching over 7 bases. CDR1 is LGHDT, CDR2 YNNKEL, per germline (reference sequence). The V gene end was trimmed by 0 bases and the J gene end by 2 bases; junction bases not matched to a gene: 12. This CDR3 comprises 18 residues. The CDR3 sequence: CASSQERDRVSRNTEAFF. In DNA, the CDR3 is TGTGCCAGCAGCCAAGAGAGGGACAGAGTGAGCAGAAACACTGAAGCTTTCTTT.

This clone came up a few times. The rearrangement links TRBV7-8 to TRBJ1-1; D ambiguous. The CDR3 has 14 residues. CDR1 and CDR2 from the germline V gene are SGHVS and FQNEAQ. With 1 base removed from V and 1 base from J, the gap between germline ends came to 7 bases. The CDR3 reads CASSLGRGNTEAFF. CDR3 nucleotide sequence: TGTGCCAGCAGCTTAGGGAGAGGGAACACTGAAGCTTTCTTT.

The CDR3 bases are TGTGCCAGCAGCGGTGGACGAGGTGGGGCGTCACCCCTCCACTTT. This encodes CASSGGRGGASPLHF. The V call is TRBV28, the J call TRBJ1-6; tentatively, D is TRBD1 (5 bases). Per germline, CDR1 MDHEN and CDR2 SYDVKM. There are 15 residues in the CDR3. V was shortened by 6 bases and J by 10 bases, with 19 bases between the two germline ends.

The chain combines TRBV11-3 with TRBJ2-1; a possible D gene is TRBD1 (6 bases). The V end was cut by 5 bases, the J end by 5 bases, with 10 bases between. CDR3 length: 13 amino acids. Germline V gene data show CDR1 as SGHNT and CDR2 as YENEEA. CDR3 sequence: CASSNRQDNEQFF. Here the CDR3 DNA reads TGTGCCAGCAGCAACCGACAGGACAATGAGCAGTTCTTC.

CDR3 DNA: TGCAGCGTTGATCCAGGGTACAGGGGTTTCCAGAACACTGAAGCTTTCTTT. It codes for CSVDPGYRGFQNTEAFF. This chain joins TRBV29-1 and TRBJ1-1; 7 bases match TRBD1. V lost 3 bases and J lost 1; bases outside the gene matches: 14. The CDR3 loop spans 17 amino acids. Germline-derived CDR1 and CDR2 are SQVTM and ANQGSEA.

The chain couples TRBV30 to TRBJ2-7, with TRBD2 matching 10 bases. Germline V gene lookup returns CDR1 GTSNPN and CDR2 SVGIG (reference sequence). The CDR3 spans 14 residues. J lost 3 bases, V lost 1 base, and 3 bases had no gene match. In DNA, the CDR3 is TGTGCCTGGAGTGGGACTAGCGGTGGCTACGAGCAGTACTTC. It codes for CAWSGTSGGYEQYF.

This chain links TRBV28 with TRBJ1-2; the D gene is possibly TRBD1 (5 bases). V was cut by 2 bases and J by 6 bases, with 10 bases left in between. This CDR3 is 13 amino acids long. Germline V gene lookup returns CDR1 MDHEN and CDR2 SYDVKM. The CDR3 sequence: CASSLQGWDGYTF. DNA of the CDR3: TGTGCCAGCAGTTTACAGGGCTGGGATGGCTACACCTTC.

CDR3 in DNA: TGTGCCAGCAGTTCTCTCGGACAGGGCTACACTGAAGCTTTCTTT. Residues: CASSSLGQGYTEAFF. V gene TRBV28 combines with J gene TRBJ1-1, with 8 bases matching TRBD1. The germline V gene has CDR1 MDHEN and CDR2 SYDVKM. Unmatched junction bases numbered 7, after V lost 4 bases and J lost 3 bases. There are 15 residues in the CDR3.

The CDR3 DNA sequence: TGCGCCAGCAGCTTGGGCGCCTACGAGCAGTACTTC. Amino acid sequence: CASSLGAYEQYF. The J gene is TRBJ2-7, the V gene TRBV5-1, with D uncertain. The CDR3 is made up of 12 amino acids. The germline V gene has CDR1 SGHRS and CDR2 YFSETQ. V lost 0 bases to trimming and J lost 2 bases, with 3 bases between them.

This clone came up once. The rearrangement links TRBV7-9 to TRBJ2-7; TRBD1 aligns across 8 bases. The CDR3 is 15 amino acids. Germline CDR1 reads SEHNR; CDR2 reads FQNEAQ (reference sequence). Germline trimming cut 4 bases from V and 3 bases from J; bases unmatched to any gene: 8. CDR3 sequence (DNA): TGTGCCAGCAGCTCATACCGTACAGGGGGCTACGAGCAGTACTTC. It yields the protein CASSSYRTGGYEQYF.

This chain connects TRBV6-5 to TRBJ2-1, with TRBD1 as a possible D gene (8 bases). Looked up from germline, CDR1 is MNHEY and CDR2 is SVGAGI. With 5 bases removed from V and 4 bases from J, the gap between germline ends came to 15 bases. The CDR3 has 15 residues. The CDR3 DNA sequence: TGTGCCAGCAGTCGACAGGGGAGGGGATACAATGAGCAGTTCTTC. Protein product: CASSRQGRGYNEQFF.

This clone was found a few times. This rearrangement joins TRBV28 to TRBJ2-7, with 7 nucleotides matching TRBD1. The ends lost 3 bases at V and 2 bases at J; junction bases unmatched: 10. Germline CDR1 reads MDHEN; CDR2 reads SYDVKM. CDR3 length: 16 residues. This CDR3 is CASSLGLGRGPYEQYF. The CDR3 DNA reads as TGTGCCAGCAGTTTGGGTTTGGGAAGGGGGCCCTACGAGCAGTACTTC. Complete variable domain (other parts from reference TRBV28 and TRBJ2-7): DVKVTQSSRYLVKRTGEKVFLECVQDMDHENMFWYRQDPGLGLRLIYFSYDVKMKEKGDIPEGYSVSREKKERFSLILESASTNQTSMYLCASSLGLGRGPYEQYFGPGTRLTVT.

This clone was detected a few times. CDR3 coding DNA: TGTGCCAGCAGCTTTCCGGGGGACGTAGGAAACACCATATATTTT. Protein product: CASSFPGDVGNTIYF. The chain combines TRBV7-9 with TRBJ1-3; D is perhaps TRBD1 (5 bases). Germline loops: CDR1 SEHNR, CDR2 FQNEAQ (reference sequence). The CDR3 consists of 15 residues. The germline V and J ends were trimmed by 3 bases and 4 bases, with 13 bases remaining between them.

This clone occurred a few times. V and J are TRBV30 and TRBJ1-6; 7 nucleotides agree with TRBD1. J lost 4 bases, V lost 0 bases, and 6 bases had no gene match. The CDR3 length is 16 residues. Looked up from germline, CDR1 is GTSNPN and CDR2 is SVGIG (reference sequence). The CDR3 loop is CAWSVQGGDYNSPLHF. The CDR3 DNA is TGTGCCTGGAGTGTACAAGGGGGCGATTATAATTCACCCCTCCACTTT.

The chain uses TRBV2 and TRBJ2-1, with 14 positions matching TRBD2. V dropped 8 bases and J dropped 9; count of bases not matched to a gene: 12. This CDR3 has 16 amino acids. Germline-derived CDR1 and CDR2 are SNHLY and FYNNEI. The CDR3 bases are TGTGCCAGCTCCGACGGGACTAGCGGGAGTATAGGTGAGCAGTTCTTC. It codes for CASSDGTSGSIGEQFF.

The chain is built from TRBV27 and TRBJ2-6; D possibly corresponds to TRBD2 (6 bases). Germline V gene sequence: CDR1 MNHEY, CDR2 SMNVEV (reference sequence). V lost 3 bases and J 10 bases, leaving 16 bases between the germline ends. The CDR3 extends over 15 amino acids. Here the CDR3 DNA reads TGTGCCAGCAGTTTCGGGGGACCCCCGGGGAACGTCCTGACTTTC. Translated: CASSFGGPPGNVLTF. Combining the CDR3 with reference TRBV27 and TRBJ2-6 gives the whole variable domain EAQVTQNPRYLITVTGKKLTVTCSQNMNHEYMSWYRQDPGLGLRQIYYSMNVEVTDKGDVPEGYKVSRKEKRNFPLILESPSPNQTSLYFCASSFGGPPGNVLTFGAGSRLTVL.

V gene TRBV7-8 combines with J gene TRBJ2-7; D is ambiguous. In germline, CDR1 is SGHVS, CDR2 FQNEAQ. Trimming shortened V by 5 bases and J by 2 bases, and 16 bases separated the two germline ends. The CDR3 consists of 15 residues. CDR3 DNA sequence: TGTGCCAGCAGCCCCCGACACGATACTGCCTACGAGCAGTACTTC. Residues: CASSPRHDTAYEQYF.

This chain links TRBV28 with TRBJ2-3; 10 bases line up with TRBD2. Trimming at V came to 1 base and at J to 8 bases, leaving 12 bases not matched to a gene. Germline V gene sequence: CDR1 MDHEN, CDR2 SYDVKM. The CDR3 is made up of 17 amino acids. The CDR3 protein is CASSLFHLAGVGGTQYF. The CDR3 nucleotides read TGTGCCAGCAGTTTATTCCATCTAGCGGGAGTCGGTGGTACGCAGTATTTT.

V and J are TRBV19 and TRBJ1-2; TRBD1 matches at 10 bases. CDR1 and CDR2 from the germline V gene are LNHDA and SQIVND (reference sequence). The CDR3 covers 13 residues. With V trimmed by 11 bases and J by 4 bases, 7 bases remained unmatched. CDR3 sequence (DNA): TGTGCCTCCGACAGGGGGCAAAGCTATGGCTACACCTTC. Its protein product is CASDRGQSYGYTF.

The genes are TRBV7-8 and TRBJ2-3; 7 bases fit TRBD2. V trimming: 5 bases; J trimming: 2 bases; junction bases outside the gene matches: 10. The CDR3 length is 16 residues. The V gene's germline CDR1 is SGHVS and CDR2 FQNEAQ. CDR3 sequence: CASSPLAGVYTDTQYF. DNA of the CDR3: TGTGCCAGCAGCCCTCTCGCGGGAGTTTACACAGATACGCAGTATTTT.